This TCR beta chain comes out of a study of cytomegalovirus exposure and HLA in healthy donors. Findings of the study overall: The authors enumerated over 150 TCR beta chains as linked to cytomegalovirus. Presence/absence comparisons presumed near-even sequencing depth among donors.

In the case of this clone: Its target is unknown.

Researchers ran the PCR with 60 Vbeta and 13 Jbeta primers. Using immunoSEQ multiplex PCR, the repertoire was profiled, and TCRdb retains in-frame clones only, with some absent. The data hold approximately 150,000 clones, with approximately 80% observed a single time. Germline-derived CDR1 and CDR2 are SGHNT and YYREEE (reference sequence). The CDR3 extends over 17 amino acids. V lost 0 bases and J lost 5, with 20 bases in between. This clonotype was sampled from a male donor in good health and CMV-seronegative. The sample comprised PBMCs. The chain links TRBV5-4 to TRBJ2-5; tentative D call: TRBD2 (6 bases). CDR3 coding DNA: TGTGCCAGCAGCTTGGCCCATCAGGAGGGAGTAACCGAGACCCAGTACTTC. Translating gives CASSLAHQEGVTETQYF. Full variable domain (rest looked up from reference TRBV5-4 and TRBJ2-5): ETGVTQSPTHLIKTRGQQVTLRCSSQSGHNTVSWYQQALGQGPQFIFQYYREEENGRGNFPPRFSGLQFPNYSSELNVNALELDDSALYLCASSLAHQEGVTETQYFGPGTRLLVL.